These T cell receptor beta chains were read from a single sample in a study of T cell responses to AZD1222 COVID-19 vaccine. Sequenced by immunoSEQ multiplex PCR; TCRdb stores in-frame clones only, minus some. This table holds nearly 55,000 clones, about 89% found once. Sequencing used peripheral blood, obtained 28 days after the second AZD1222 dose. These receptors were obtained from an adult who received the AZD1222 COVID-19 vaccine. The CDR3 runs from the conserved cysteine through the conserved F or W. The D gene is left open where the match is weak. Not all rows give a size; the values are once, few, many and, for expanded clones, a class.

CDR3aa: CASKDQGNYGYTF
CDR3nt: TGTGCCAGCAAGGATCAGGGGAACTATGGCTACACCTTC
v_gene: TRBV2
j_gene: TRBJ1-2
d_gene: NA
abundance: NA
len: 13

CDR3aa: CASGDILNTEAFF
CDR3nt: TGTGCCAGCGGAGACATTCTGAACACTGAAGCTTTCTTT
v_gene: TRBV7-8
j_gene: TRBJ1-1
d_gene: NA
abundance: few
len: 13

CDR3aa: CASSLTGLAGAYEQYF
CDR3nt: TGTGCCAGCAGTTTAACCGGACTAGCGGGCGCCTACGAGCAGTACTTC
v_gene: TRBV27
j_gene: TRBJ2-7
d_gene: TRBD2
abundance: NA
len: 16

CDR3aa: CASSQGAGSEAFF
CDR3nt: TGTGCCAGCAGCCAGGGGGCAGGTAGTGAAGCTTTCTTT
v_gene: TRBV9
j_gene: TRBJ1-1
d_gene: TRBD1
abundance: NA
len: 13

CDR3aa: CASSPLGTRRGNQPQHF
CDR3nt: TGTGCCAGCAGCCCCCTCGGAACGCGGCGTGGCAATCAGCCCCAGCATTTT
v_gene: TRBV9
j_gene: TRBJ1-5
d_gene: NA
abundance: NA
len: 17

CDR3aa: CASSPQGASDEKLFF
CDR3nt: TGTGCCAGCAGCCCGCAGGGGGCTTCAGATGAAAAACTGTTTTTT
v_gene: TRBV5-5
j_gene: TRBJ1-4
d_gene: TRBD1
abundance: once
len: 15

CDR3aa: CASSRTLGGSNSPLHF
CDR3nt: TGCGCCAGCAGCCGAACCTTAGGGGGGTCGAATTCACCCCTCCACTTT
v_gene: TRBV4-1
j_gene: TRBJ1-6
d_gene: NA
abundance: NA
len: 16

CDR3aa: CASRAPFRLNTEAFF
CDR3nt: TGTGCCAGCAGAGCTCCTTTCAGACTGAACACTGAAGCTTTCTTT
v_gene: TRBV7-9
j_gene: TRBJ1-1
d_gene: NA
abundance: once
len: 15

CDR3aa: CASSLTPGSYNSPLHF
CDR3nt: TGTGCCAGCAGCTTAACCCCGGGCTCCTATAATTCACCCCTCCACTTT
v_gene: TRBV7-9
j_gene: TRBJ1-6
d_gene: NA
abundance: NA
len: 16

CDR3aa: CASSIEPRLNTEAFF
CDR3nt: TGTGCCAGTAGTATAGAGCCCAGGCTAAACACTGAAGCTTTCTTT
v_gene: TRBV19
j_gene: TRBJ1-1
d_gene: NA
abundance: few
len: 15

CDR3aa: CASSRGTSGTAYEQYF
CDR3nt: TGTGCCAGCAGCCGAGGGACTAGCGGAACCGCCTACGAGCAGTACTTC
v_gene: TRBV3-1/TRBV3-2
j_gene: TRBJ2-7
d_gene: TRBD2
abundance: NA
len: 16

CDR3aa: CAIFQLAGGGTGELFF
CDR3nt: TGTGCCATTTTTCAACTAGCGGGAGGGGGCACCGGGGAGCTGTTTTTT
v_gene: TRBV25-1
j_gene: TRBJ2-2
d_gene: TRBD2
abundance: NA
len: 16

CDR3aa: CSVEVGYEQYF
CDR3nt: TGCAGCGTCGAGGTCGGGTACGAGCAGTACTTC
v_gene: TRBV29-1
j_gene: TRBJ2-7
d_gene: NA
abundance: NA
len: 11

CDR3aa: CASSQTAAEQYF
CDR3nt: TGTGCCAGCAGCCAAACTGCTGCCGAGCAGTACTTC
v_gene: TRBV3-1/TRBV3-2
j_gene: TRBJ2-7
d_gene: NA
abundance: NA
len: 12

CDR3aa: CSASLRELSYEQYF
CDR3nt: TGCAGTGCTAGTCTGCGGGAGCTCTCCTACGAGCAGTACTTC
v_gene: TRBV20-1
j_gene: TRBJ2-7
d_gene: TRBD2
abundance: NA
len: 14

CDR3aa: CASSLGGQGPETQYF
CDR3nt: TGTGCCAGCAGCTTAGGAGGGCAGGGGCCAGAGACCCAGTACTTC
v_gene: TRBV11-1
j_gene: TRBJ2-5
d_gene: NA
abundance: NA
len: 15

CDR3aa: CASSVAPTGPDEKLFF
CDR3nt: TGTGCCAGCAGCGTAGCTCCGACAGGGCCAGACGAAAAACTGTTTTTT
v_gene: TRBV9
j_gene: TRBJ1-4
d_gene: TRBD1
abundance: once
len: 16

CDR3aa: CASSQDGGHEQYF
CDR3nt: TGTGCCAGCAGCCAAGACGGGGGGCACGAGCAGTACTTC
v_gene: TRBV3-1/TRBV3-2
j_gene: TRBJ2-7
d_gene: NA
abundance: NA
len: 13

CDR3aa: CASSLAGGFPGNTIYF
CDR3nt: TGTGCCAGCAGCTTAGCGGGAGGGTTTCCTGGAAACACCATATATTTT
v_gene: TRBV7-2
j_gene: TRBJ1-3
d_gene: NA
abundance: NA
len: 16

CDR3aa: CASSEALVAGGGDTQYF
CDR3nt: TGTGCCAGCAGCGAGGCCTTGGTAGCGGGAGGTGGGGATACGCAGTATTTT
v_gene: TRBV9
j_gene: TRBJ2-3
d_gene: TRBD2
abundance: few
len: 17

CDR3aa: CASKQEISNQPQHF
CDR3nt: TGTGCCAGCAAGCAGGAAATAAGCAATCAGCCCCAGCATTTT
v_gene: TRBV2
j_gene: TRBJ1-5
d_gene: NA
abundance: NA
len: 14

CDR3aa: CASSPRVDSSGYTF
CDR3nt: TGTGCCAGCTCACCACGCGTCGACAGTTCTGGCTACACCTTC
v_gene: TRBV18
j_gene: TRBJ1-2
d_gene: NA
abundance: NA
len: 14

CDR3aa: CASSYKGPKGYEQYF
CDR3nt: TGTGCCAGCAGTTACAAGGGACCAAAGGGCTACGAGCAGTACTTC
v_gene: TRBV6-6
j_gene: TRBJ2-7
d_gene: NA
abundance: few
len: 15

CDR3aa: CATSRPSRGLAGAEAFF
CDR3nt: TGTGCCACCAGCAGGCCCTCGAGGGGACTCGCCGGGGCTGAAGCTTTCTTT
v_gene: TRBV15
j_gene: TRBJ1-1
d_gene: NA
abundance: NA
len: 17